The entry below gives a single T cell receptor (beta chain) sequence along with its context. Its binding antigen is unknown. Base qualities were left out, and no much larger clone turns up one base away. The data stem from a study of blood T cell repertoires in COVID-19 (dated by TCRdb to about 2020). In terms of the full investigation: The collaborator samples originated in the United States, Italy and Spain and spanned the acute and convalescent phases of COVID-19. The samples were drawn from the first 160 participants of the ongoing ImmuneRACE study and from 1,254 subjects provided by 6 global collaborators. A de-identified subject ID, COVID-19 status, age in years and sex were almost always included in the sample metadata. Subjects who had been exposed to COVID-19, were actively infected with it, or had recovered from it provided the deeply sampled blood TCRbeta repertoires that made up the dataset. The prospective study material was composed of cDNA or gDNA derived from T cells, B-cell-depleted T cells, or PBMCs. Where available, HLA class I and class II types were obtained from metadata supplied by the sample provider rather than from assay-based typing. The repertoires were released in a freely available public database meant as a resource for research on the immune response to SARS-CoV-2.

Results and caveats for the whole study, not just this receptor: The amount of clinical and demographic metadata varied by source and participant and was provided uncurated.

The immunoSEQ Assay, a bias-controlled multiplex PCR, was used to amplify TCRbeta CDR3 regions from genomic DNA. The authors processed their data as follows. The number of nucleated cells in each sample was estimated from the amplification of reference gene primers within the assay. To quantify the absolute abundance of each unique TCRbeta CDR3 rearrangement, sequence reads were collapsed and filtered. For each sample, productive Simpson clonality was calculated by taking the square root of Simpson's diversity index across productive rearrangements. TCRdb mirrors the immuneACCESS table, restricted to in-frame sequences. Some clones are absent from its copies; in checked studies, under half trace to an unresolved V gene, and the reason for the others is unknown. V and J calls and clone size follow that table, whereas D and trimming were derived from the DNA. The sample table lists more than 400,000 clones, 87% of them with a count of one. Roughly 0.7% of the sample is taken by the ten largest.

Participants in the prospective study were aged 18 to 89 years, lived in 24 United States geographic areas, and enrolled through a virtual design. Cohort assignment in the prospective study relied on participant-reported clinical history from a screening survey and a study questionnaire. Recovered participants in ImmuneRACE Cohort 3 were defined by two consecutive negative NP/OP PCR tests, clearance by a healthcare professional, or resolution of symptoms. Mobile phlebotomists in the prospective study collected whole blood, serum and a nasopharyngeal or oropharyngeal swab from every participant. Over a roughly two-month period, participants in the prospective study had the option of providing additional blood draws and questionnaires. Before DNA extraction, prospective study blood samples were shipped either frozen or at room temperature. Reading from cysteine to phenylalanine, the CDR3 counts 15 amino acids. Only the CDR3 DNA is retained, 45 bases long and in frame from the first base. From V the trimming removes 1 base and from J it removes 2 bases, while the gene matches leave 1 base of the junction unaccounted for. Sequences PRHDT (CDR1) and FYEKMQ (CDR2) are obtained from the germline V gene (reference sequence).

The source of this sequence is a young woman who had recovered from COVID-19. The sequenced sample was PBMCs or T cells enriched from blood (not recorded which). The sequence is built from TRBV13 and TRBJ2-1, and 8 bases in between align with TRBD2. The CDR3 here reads CASSLAGGPYNEQFF. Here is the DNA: TGTGCCAGCAGCTTAGCGGGGGGGCCCTACAATGAGCAGTTCTTC.